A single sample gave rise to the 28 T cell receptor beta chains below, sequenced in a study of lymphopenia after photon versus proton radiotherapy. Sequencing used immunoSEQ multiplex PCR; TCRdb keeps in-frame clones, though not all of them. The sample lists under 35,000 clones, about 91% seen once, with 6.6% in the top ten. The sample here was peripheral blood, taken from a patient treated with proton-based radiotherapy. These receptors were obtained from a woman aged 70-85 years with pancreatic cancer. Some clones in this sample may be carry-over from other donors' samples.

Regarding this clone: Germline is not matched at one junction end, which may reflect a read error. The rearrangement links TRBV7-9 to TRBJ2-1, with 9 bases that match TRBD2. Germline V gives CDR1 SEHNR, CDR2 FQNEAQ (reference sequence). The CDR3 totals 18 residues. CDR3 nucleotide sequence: TGTGCCAGCAGCTTAGATAGCGGGAGTGGCATCTCCAACAATGAGCAGTTCTTC. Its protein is CASSLDSGSGISNNEQFF. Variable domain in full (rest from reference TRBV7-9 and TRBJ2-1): DTGVSQNPRHKITKRGQNVTFRCDPISEHNRLYWYRQTLGQGPEFLTYFQNEAQLEKSRLLSDRFSAERPKGSFSTLEIQRTEQGDSAMYLCASSLDSGSGISNNEQFFGPGTRLTVL.

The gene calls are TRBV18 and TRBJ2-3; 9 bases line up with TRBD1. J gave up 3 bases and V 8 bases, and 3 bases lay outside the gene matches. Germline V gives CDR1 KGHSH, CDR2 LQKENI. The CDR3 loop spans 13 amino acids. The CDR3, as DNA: TGTGCCAGCACAGGGGGCGCAACAGATACGCAGTATTTT. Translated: CASTGGATDTQYF. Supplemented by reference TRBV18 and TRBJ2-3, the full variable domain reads NAGVMQNPRHLVRRRGQEARLRCSPMKGHSHVYWYRQLPEEGLKFMVYLQKENIIDESGMPKERFSAEFPKEGPSILRIQQVVRGDSAAYFCASTGGATDTQYFGPGTRLTVL.

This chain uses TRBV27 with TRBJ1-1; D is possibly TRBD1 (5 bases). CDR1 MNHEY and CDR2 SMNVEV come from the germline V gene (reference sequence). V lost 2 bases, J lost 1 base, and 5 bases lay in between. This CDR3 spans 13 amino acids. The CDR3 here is CASSLRGNTEAFF. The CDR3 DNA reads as TGTGCCAGCAGTTTAAGGGGGAACACTGAAGCTTTCTTT.

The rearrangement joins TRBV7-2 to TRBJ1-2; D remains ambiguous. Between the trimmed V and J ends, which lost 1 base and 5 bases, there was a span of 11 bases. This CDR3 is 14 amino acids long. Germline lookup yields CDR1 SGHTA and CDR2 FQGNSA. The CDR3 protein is CASSLVSAGYGYTF. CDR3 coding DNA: TGTGCCAGCAGCTTAGTTTCGGCAGGATATGGCTACACCTTC.

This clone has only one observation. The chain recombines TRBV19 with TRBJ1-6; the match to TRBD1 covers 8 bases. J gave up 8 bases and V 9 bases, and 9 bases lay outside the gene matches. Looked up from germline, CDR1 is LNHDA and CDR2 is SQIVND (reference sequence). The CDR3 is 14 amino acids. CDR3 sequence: CASSTGTGDSPLHF. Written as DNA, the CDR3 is TGTGCCAGCTCGACAGGGACAGGAGATTCACCCCTCCACTTT.

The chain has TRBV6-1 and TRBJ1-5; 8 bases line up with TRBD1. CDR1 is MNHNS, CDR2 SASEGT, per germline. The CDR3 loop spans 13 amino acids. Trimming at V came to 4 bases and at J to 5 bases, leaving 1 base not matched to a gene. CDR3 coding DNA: TGTGCCAGCAGTGGGACAGGGCATCAGCCCCAGCATTTT. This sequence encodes CASSGTGHQPQHF.

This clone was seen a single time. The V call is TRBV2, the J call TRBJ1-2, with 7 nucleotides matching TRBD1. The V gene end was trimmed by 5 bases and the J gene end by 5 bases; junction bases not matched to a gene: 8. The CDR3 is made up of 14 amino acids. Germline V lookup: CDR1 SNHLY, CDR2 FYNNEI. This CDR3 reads CASSSATGEYGYTF. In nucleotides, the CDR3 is TGTGCCAGCAGTAGCGCTACAGGGGAGTATGGCTACACCTTC.

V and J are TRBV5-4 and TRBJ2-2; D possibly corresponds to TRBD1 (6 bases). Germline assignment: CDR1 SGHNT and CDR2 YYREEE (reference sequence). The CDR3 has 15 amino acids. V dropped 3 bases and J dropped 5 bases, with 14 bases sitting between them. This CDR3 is CASSSPTGLTGELFF. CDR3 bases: TGTGCCAGCAGCTCGCCGACAGGTCTTACCGGGGAGCTGTTTTTT.

The CDR3 DNA reads TGTGCCAGTAGTATCCGGAGGGACAGAGACTACGAGCAGTACTTC. Translation gives CASSIRRDRDYEQYF. The V and J genes are TRBV19 and TRBJ2-7, with D possibly TRBD1 on 7 matching bases. Germline V CDR1 and CDR2: LNHDA, SQIVND (reference sequence). Trimming took 3 bases from V and 3 from J, leaving 15 bases between them. This CDR3 contains 15 residues.

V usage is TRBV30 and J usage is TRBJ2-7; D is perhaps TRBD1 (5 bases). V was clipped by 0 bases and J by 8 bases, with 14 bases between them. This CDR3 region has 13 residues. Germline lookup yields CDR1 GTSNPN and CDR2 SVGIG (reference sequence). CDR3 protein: CAWSVGVSPQQYF. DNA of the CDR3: TGTGCCTGGAGTGTAGGGGTCTCTCCCCAGCAGTACTTC.

The CDR3, as DNA: TGTGCCAGCAGCCTGGGACAGGGCGTTTATCAGCCCCAGCATTTT. It translates to CASSLGQGVYQPQHF. V is TRBV7-9 and J is TRBJ1-5, with 9 bases matching TRBD1. V lost 5 bases and J lost 5; bases outside the gene matches: 7. CDR3 length equals 15 residues. The germline gives CDR1 SEHNR, CDR2 FQNEAQ (reference sequence).

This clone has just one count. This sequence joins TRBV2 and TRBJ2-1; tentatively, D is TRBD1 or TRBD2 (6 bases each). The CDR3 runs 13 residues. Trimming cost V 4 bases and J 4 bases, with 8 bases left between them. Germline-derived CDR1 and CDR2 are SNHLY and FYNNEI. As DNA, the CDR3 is TGTGCCAGCAGTGGAGGGGGGTACAATGAGCAGTTCTTC. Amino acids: CASSGGGYNEQFF.

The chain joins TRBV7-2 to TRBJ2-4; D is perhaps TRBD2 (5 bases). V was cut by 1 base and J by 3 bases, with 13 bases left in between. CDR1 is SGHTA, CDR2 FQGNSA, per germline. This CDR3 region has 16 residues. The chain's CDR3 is CASSLGRDLDKNIQYF. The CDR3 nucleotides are TGTGCCAGCAGCTTAGGCCGGGATCTAGACAAAAACATTCAGTACTTC.

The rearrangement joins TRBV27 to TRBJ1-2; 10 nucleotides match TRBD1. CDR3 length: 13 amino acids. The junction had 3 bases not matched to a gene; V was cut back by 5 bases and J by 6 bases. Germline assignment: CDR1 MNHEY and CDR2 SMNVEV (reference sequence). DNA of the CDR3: TGTGCCAGCAGTCGCGACAGGGGGCATGGCTACACCTTC. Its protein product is CASSRDRGHGYTF.

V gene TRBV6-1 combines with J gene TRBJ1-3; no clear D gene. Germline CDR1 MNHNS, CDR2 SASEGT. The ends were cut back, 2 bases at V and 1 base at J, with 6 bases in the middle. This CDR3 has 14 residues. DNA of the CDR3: TGTGCCAGCAGTGAAAGGACGTCTGGAAACACCATATATTTT. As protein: CASSERTSGNTIYF.

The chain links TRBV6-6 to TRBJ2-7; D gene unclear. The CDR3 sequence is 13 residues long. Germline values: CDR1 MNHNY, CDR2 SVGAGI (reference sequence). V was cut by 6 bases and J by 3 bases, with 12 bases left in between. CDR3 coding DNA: TGTGCCAGCAGCCAACGACGAGACTACGAGCAGTACTTC. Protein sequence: CASSQRRDYEQYF.

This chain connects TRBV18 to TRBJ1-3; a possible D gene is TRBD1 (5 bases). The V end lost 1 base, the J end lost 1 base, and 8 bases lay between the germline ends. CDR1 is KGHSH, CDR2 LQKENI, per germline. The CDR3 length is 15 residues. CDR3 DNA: TGTGCCAGCTCACCACAGGGGTTTTCTGGAAACACCATATATTTT. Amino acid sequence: CASSPQGFSGNTIYF. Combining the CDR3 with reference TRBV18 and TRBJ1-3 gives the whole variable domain NAGVMQNPRHLVRRRGQEARLRCSPMKGHSHVYWYRQLPEEGLKFMVYLQKENIIDESGMPKERFSAEFPKEGPSILRIQQVVRGDSAAYFCASSPQGFSGNTIYFGEGSWLTVV.

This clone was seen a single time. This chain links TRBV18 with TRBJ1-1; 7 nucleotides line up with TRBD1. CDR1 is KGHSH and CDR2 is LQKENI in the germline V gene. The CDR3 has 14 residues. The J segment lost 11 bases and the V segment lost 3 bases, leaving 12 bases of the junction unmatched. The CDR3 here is CASSPAGQVSWAFF. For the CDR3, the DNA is TGTGCCAGCTCACCCGCAGGACAGGTTTCGTGGGCTTTCTTT.

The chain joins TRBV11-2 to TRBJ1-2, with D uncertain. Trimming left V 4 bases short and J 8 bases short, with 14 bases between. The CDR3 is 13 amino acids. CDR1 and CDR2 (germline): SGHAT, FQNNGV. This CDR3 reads CASSSVGGLGYTF. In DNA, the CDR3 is TGTGCCAGCAGCTCCGTGGGCGGACTAGGCTACACCTTC.

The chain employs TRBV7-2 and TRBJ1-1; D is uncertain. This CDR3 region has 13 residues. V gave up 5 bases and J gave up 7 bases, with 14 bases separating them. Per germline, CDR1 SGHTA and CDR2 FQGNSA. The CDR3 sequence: CASSTSPGFEAFF. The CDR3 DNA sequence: TGTGCCAGCAGCACGTCACCGGGATTTGAAGCTTTCTTT.

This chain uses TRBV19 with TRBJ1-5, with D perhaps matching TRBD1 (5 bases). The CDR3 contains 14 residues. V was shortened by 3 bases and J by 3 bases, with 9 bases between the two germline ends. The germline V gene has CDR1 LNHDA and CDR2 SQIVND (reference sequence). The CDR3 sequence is CASSMGRNNQPQHF. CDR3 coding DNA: TGTGCCAGTAGTATGGGGCGGAACAATCAGCCCCAGCATTTT.

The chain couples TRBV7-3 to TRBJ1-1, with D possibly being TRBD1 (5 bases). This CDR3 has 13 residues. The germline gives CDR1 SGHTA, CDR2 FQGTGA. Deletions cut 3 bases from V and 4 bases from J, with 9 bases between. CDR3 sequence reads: CASSLGGSTEAFF. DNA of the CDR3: TGTGCCAGCAGCTTGGGGGGTAGCACTGAAGCTTTCTTT.

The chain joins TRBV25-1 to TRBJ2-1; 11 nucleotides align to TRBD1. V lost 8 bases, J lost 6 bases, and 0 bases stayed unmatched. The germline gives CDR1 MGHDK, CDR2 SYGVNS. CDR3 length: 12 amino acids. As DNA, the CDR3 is TGTGCCAGCGGACAGGGGGCCAATGAGCAGTTCTTC. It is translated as CASGQGANEQFF.

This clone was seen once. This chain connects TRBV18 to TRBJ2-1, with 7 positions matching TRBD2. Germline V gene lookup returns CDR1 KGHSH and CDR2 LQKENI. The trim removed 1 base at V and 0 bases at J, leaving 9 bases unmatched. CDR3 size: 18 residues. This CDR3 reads CASSPLVTAGSSYNEQFF. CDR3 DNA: TGTGCCAGCTCACCACTCGTTACAGCGGGGAGCTCCTACAATGAGCAGTTCTTC.

Written as DNA, the CDR3 is TGTGCCTGGAGTCGGTCAGGGAATCAGCCCCAGCATTTT. This translates into CAWSRSGNQPQHF. This chain connects TRBV30 to TRBJ1-5, with a weak D call TRBD1 (5 bases). The length of the CDR3 is 13 residues. The germline V gene encodes CDR1 GTSNPN and CDR2 SVGIG (reference sequence). V was cut by 2 bases and J by 4 bases, with 9 bases left in between.

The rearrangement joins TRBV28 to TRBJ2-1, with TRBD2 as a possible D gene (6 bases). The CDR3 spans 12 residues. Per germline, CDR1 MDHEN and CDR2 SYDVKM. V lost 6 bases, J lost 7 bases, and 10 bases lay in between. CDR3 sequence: CASSGSGNEQFF. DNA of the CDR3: TGTGCCAGCAGCGGGAGTGGAAATGAGCAGTTCTTC.

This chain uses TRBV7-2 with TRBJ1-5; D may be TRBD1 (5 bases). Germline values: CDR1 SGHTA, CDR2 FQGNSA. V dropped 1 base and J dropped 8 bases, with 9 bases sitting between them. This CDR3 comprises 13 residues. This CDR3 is CASSLVRGEPQHF. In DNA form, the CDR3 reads TGTGCCAGCAGCTTAGTCCGGGGGGAGCCCCAGCATTTT.

The CDR3 loop is CASSDCSSSQSRANVLTF. In DNA form, the CDR3 reads TGTGCCAGCAGCGACTGTAGCAGCTCACAAAGTCGGGCCAACGTCCTGACTTTC. This chain uses TRBV7-4 with TRBJ2-6; D is unclear. V lost 5 bases and J lost 5, with 22 bases in between. Germline CDR1 and CDR2: SGHVT and SQSDAQ. This CDR3 spans 18 amino acids.